This T cell receptor beta chain stems from a study of shared clonotypes between healthy human individuals. Points from the study as a whole: A handful of donors shared 4.5% to 6.5% of their naive CD4 clonotypes.

To note about this clone: Its antigen is unknown.

From germline, CDR1 is SEHNR and CDR2 FQNEAQ (reference sequence). The CDR3 loop spans 15 amino acids. V shed 9 bases and J shed 1 base, with 18 bases lying between them. Profiled with immunoSEQ multiplex PCR; TCRdb holds only in-frame clones, not every one. The sample has 2,500,000 or so clones, 80% to 95% seen once; the top ten hold about 0.39%. The chain carries TRBV7-9 and TRBJ1-1, with D possibly being TRBD1 (6 bases). Sample: naive CD4+ T cells from PBMCs. Subset of the sample: CD45RA+ positively selected. The source of this sequence is a man aged 18 to 30 in good health. Some clones in this sample may be carry-over from other donors' samples. CDR3 in amino acids: CASRPGGGANTEAFF. The CDR3 DNA is TGTGCCAGTCGCCCGGGCGGGGGCGCGAACACTGAAGCTTTCTTT.